A single sample is the source of the 10 T cell receptor beta chains below, sequenced in a study of graft-versus-host responses after intestinal transplantation. No antigens are known for them. Clones were sequenced by immunoSEQ multiplex PCR, and TCRdb holds only the in-frame ones, with some missing. The data contain around 99,000 clones, approximately 90% of them singletons. Sequencing was performed on unstimulated CD4+ T cells sorted from spleen or lymph node cells, taken before transplant. These TCRs come from a human donor who was the organ donor for an intestinal transplant.

As to this clone: Other DNA sequences in this specimen translate into the identical CDR3. The chain employs TRBV9 and TRBJ2-3; D gene uncertain. The V end lost 4 bases, the J end lost 9 bases, and 12 bases lay between the germline ends. Germline V lookup: CDR1 SGDLS, CDR2 YYNGEE. The CDR3 is 12 amino acids. In nucleotides, the CDR3 is TGTGCCAGCAGCCCTTTGCTAGACACGCAGTATTTT. Translated, it gives CASSPLLDTQYF.

This clone appeared once. The V call is TRBV30, the J call TRBJ1-2; 7 bases map to TRBD1. The CDR3 loop spans 12 amino acids. V shed 0 bases, J shed 7 bases, and the junction held 2 bases outside the gene matches. CDR1 is GTSNPN and CDR2 is SVGIG in the germline V gene (reference sequence). The DNA of the CDR3 is TGTGCCTGGAGTGTATCAGGGGGTGGCTACACCTTC. Residues: CAWSVSGGGYTF.

The chain has TRBV19 and TRBJ1-1; D not certain. Germline CDR1 is LNHDA and CDR2 is SQIVND (reference sequence). Trimming removed 2 bases at V and 0 bases at J, with 13 bases between. This CDR3 region has 16 residues. Here the CDR3 DNA reads TGTGCCAGTAGTATAAGTTTTTGGACCATGAACACTGAAGCTTTCTTT. Protein product: CASSISFWTMNTEAFF.

The chain links TRBV6-6 to TRBJ1-6; TRBD1 aligns across 10 bases. The CDR3 has 15 residues. The V segment lost 2 bases and the J segment 8 bases; nucleotides outside the gene matches: 3. Germline V gene lookup returns CDR1 MNHNY and CDR2 SVGAGI (reference sequence). CDR3 nucleotides: TGTGCCAGCAGTTACGCGGGACAGGGGTATTCACCCCTCCACTTT. Its translation is CASSYAGQGYSPLHF.

This chain connects TRBV29-1 to TRBJ1-1; D possibly corresponds to TRBD1 (6 bases). V was trimmed by 4 bases and J by 2 bases, leaving 14 bases between them. CDR1 and CDR2 from the germline V gene are SQVTM and ANQGSEA. The CDR3 spans 14 residues. As DNA, the CDR3 is TGCAGCGTTGGTCAACAGGGCGGAAACACTGAAGCTTTCTTT. Residues: CSVGQQGGNTEAFF.

J is TRBJ1-5 and V is TRBV30; the D is unclear. CDR1 GTSNPN and CDR2 SVGIG come from the germline V gene (reference sequence). The CDR3 runs 13 residues. The V end lost 2 bases, the J end lost 4 bases, and 9 bases lay between the germline ends. This CDR3 reads CAWSSGWNQPQHF. The CDR3 DNA follows: TGTGCCTGGAGTTCGGGTTGGAATCAGCCCCAGCATTTT.

About this clone: Because the CDR3's place on the DNA is in doubt, the DNA is left out and the CDR3 is given as listed by TCRdb. Distinct nucleotide sequences in the sample also encode this CDR3. The chain recombines TRBV10-1 with TRBJ2-5; no check of the table's D call, TRBD2, against the DNA was made. Germline CDR1 is WNHNN and CDR2 is SYGVQD (reference sequence). The CDR3 is made up of 15 amino acids, end residues included. CDR3 in amino acids: CASSSSGDPPETQYF.

The V call is TRBV2, the J call TRBJ1-1, with D hard to call. The V and J ends lost 6 bases and 1 base respectively, with 9 bases between them. Germline V CDR1 and CDR2: SNHLY, FYNNEI. The CDR3 spans 13 residues. Written as DNA, the CDR3 is TGTGCCAGCAGAGGCAGCCCGAACACTGAAGCTTTCTTT. Its translation is CASRGSPNTEAFF.

This clone has only one observation. The J gene is TRBJ1-2, the V gene TRBV28; D gene ambiguous. The ends were cut back, 6 bases at V and 5 bases at J, with 10 bases in the middle. CDR3 length: 12 amino acids. Germline V gives CDR1 MDHEN, CDR2 SYDVKM. The DNA for the CDR3 is TGTGCCAGCAGCTTGACGGCGTATGGCTACACCTTC. Translated: CASSLTAYGYTF.

The chain links TRBV9 to TRBJ2-7, with D perhaps TRBD2 (6 bases). Germline V gene data show CDR1 as SGDLS and CDR2 as YYNGEE. The germline V and J ends were trimmed by 4 bases and 5 bases, with 19 bases remaining between them. The CDR3 consists of 15 residues. The DNA for the CDR3 is TGTGCCAGCAGCCCCGGAGGGAGAAGAGCCAACGAGCAGTACTTC. As protein: CASSPGGRRANEQYF.